This TCR beta chain was obtained from a study of cytomegalovirus exposure and HLA in healthy donors (dated by TCRdb to about 2017). Background for the entire study: According to an earlier analysis of a few hundred of the donors, 150 million to 200 million T cells yielded roughly 110 million unique TCR beta sequences and about 300 Gb of sequence data. An early release that covered roughly 600 HLA-typed donors contained approximately 300 gigabases of sequencing data and around 80 million unique TCR sequences. Of the roughly 420 genotyped donors, 81% were placed in the genetic ancestry cluster associated with self-reported Caucasian donors. The study aimed to test whether cataloging public T cell receptors could reveal signatures of past pathogen exposure. The study used immunosequencing to profile the T cell repertoires of some 600 subjects and linked those repertoires to cytomegalovirus serostatus. Along with the roughly 670-subject first cohort, a separate validation cohort of over a hundred different subjects was used. The study combined high-throughput TCR immunosequencing, statistical association of individual TCRs with disease status, and machine learning to predict cytomegalovirus infection status. A later analysis re-examined previously published TCR beta repertoires from several hundred donors and added high-resolution HLA genotyping to investigate patterns of TCR occurrence. In the later analysis, no new phenotypic data were used to find candidate immune exposures; instead, reliance was placed on TCR beta sequences and their occurrence across donors. An earlier analysis of some 500 of the donors applied high-throughput TCR beta sequencing to assess whether each TCR beta V gene segment acted as functional or pseudogenic. Donor age, sex, ethnicity and CMV serostatus were compiled together with the repertoire data. In a later genetic analysis, genome-wide SNP genotypes for about 55% of the 666 donors were used, and that subset was treated as a discovery cohort. Every discovery cohort repertoire had been produced on one sequencing platform. Class I and class II HLA loci were covered by the typing at four-digit resolution. Typing coverage varied by locus: 629-630 donors for A, B, C, DRB1 and DQB1; some 520 for DQA1; more than 600 for DPA1; 400 to 480 for DPB1. Because of strong linkage in the cohort, five DR-DQ haplotypes were treated as single units for association and clustering. On average, 235,054 unique TCR beta nucleotide sequences were sequenced per donor among more than 350 genotyped donors of the cohort, with roughly 18% of those sequences being non-productive. What the authors observed across the whole study: Because counts were too low, around 18 rarely observed V segments, including chromosome 9 orphons, were left out of the earlier analysis of a few hundred of the donors. Presence/absence analyses assumed roughly uniform sequencing depth across donors, an assumption that may not hold. Some IMGT-functional V segments, including TRBV6-2 and TRBV6-3, could not be distinguished by the 87-base-pair reads and were therefore excluded. Correlated functional status among segregating V segments might reflect linkage disequilibrium, but an unknown experimental factor could not be ruled out. A later genetic analysis associated a missense DCLRE1C variant with V-gene and J-gene trimming of TCR beta chains, and an independent cohort replicated the association. Most CMV-associated TCR beta chains appeared to be HLA-restricted in a later analysis, and the HLA associations seemed to be driven largely by CMV exposure. A later analysis found that TCR association rates varied across HLA loci, with DRB1 alleles showing the most associated TCRs and HLA-C alleles the fewest. Strong co-occurrence of HLA alleles, especially DR and DQ, made assigning TCR associations to individual alleles difficult. A group of highly shared sequence variants was considered likely to be a technical artifact of the sequencing pipeline. A later genetic analysis reported fewer N-insertions in productive TCRs among donors in an Asian-associated ancestry cluster than the roughly 620-donor mean. The classifier was reported to diagnose cytomegalovirus status with high specificity and sensitivity in both the original and validation cohorts. In a later analysis, 15,000 to 20,000 TCR beta sequences were associated with specific HLA alleles at a false discovery rate of 0.05. In vitro tests confirmed that a few of the cytomegalovirus-associated TCR beta chains recognize cytomegalovirus antigens. A further reported finding was that TCR beta sequences accurately predicted the HLA-A and HLA-B alleles for most subjects in the first cohort. According to a later analysis, parvovirus B19, influenza, CMV and Epstein-Barr virus appeared linked to several top co-occurrence clusters. The study gave a list of roughly 150 TCR beta chains associated with cytomegalovirus. Only TCR beta chains were sequenced in this cohort, and the absence of alpha or paired-chain data limited detectable features. A later analysis found that HLA-associated TCR beta chains were more clonally expanded and had lower generation probabilities than equally common non-associated chains. Because HLA typing was missing for some donors at each locus, association tests included only the typed subset. According to the authors, the approach could potentially be generalized to other disease states and immunological phenotypes. An earlier analysis of 450 to 750 of the donors showed that most TCR beta V segments appeared in productive rearrangements either about 90% or about 30% of the time, which broadly matched IMGT annotations. Most TCR sequences were observed very rarely across donors, whereas some public TCRs were present in many individuals. For the cohort, immune exposure information was limited to CMV serostatus.

As encoded in the germline V gene, CDR1 is SGHRS while CDR2 is YFSETQ. V has 0 bases trimmed and J has 10 bases trimmed; junction bases matching no gene number 10. Spanning cysteine to phenylalanine, the CDR3 consists of 16 amino acids. Of the read, only the CDR3 DNA is kept; its 48 bases are in frame from base 1. Library creation used the immunoSEQ multiplex PCR assay. The multiplex PCR relied on a mix of 60 forward primers for TCR Vbeta segments and 13 reverse primers for TCR Jbeta segments. The CDR3 region of rearranged TCR beta genes was amplified from genomic DNA by a multiplex PCR assay. The amplified TCR beta libraries were sequenced on the Illumina HiSeq System as 87-base-pair reads. The authors processed their data as follows. Across the 600 to 700 repertoires, a later analysis counted approximately 75 million unique TCR beta chains, approximately 12 million of which were shared by at least two donors. A nearest-neighbor algorithm error-corrected the raw reads and collapsed the reads into unique sequences, merging closely related sequences to remove PCR and sequencing errors. CDR3 sequences were aligned to IMGT reference sequences to assign V, D and J gene segments. For a sequence to be retained, a match of at least six nucleotides to both a V gene segment and a J gene segment was required. Rearrangements were called productive when the CDR3 lacked stop codons and stayed in frame with V and J; all others were non-productive. CDR3 was defined according to IMGT convention as the region running from the second conserved V-encoded cysteine to the conserved J-encoded phenylalanine. In an earlier analysis of around 540 of the donors, sequences lacking an unambiguous match to a single V gene segment were excluded. An earlier analysis of approximately 590 of the donors classified V segments as functional when productive rearrangements were above 56.7% and as segregating when the standard deviation between donors was above 5%. A statistical classification framework was built to diagnose cytomegalovirus status from the catalog of TCR beta chain sequences. A later analysis assigned V and J genes by comparing TCR nucleotide sequences with IMGT/GENE-DB human TR gene sequences. A later analysis assigned CDR3 sequences and most-parsimonious VDJ recombination scenarios with the TCRdist pipeline. In a later analysis, each TCR beta chain was defined by its CDR3 amino acid sequence together with its V-gene family, and reads without a unique V-gene family were excluded. To address suspected cross-contamination and a sequencing artifact, a later analysis removed approximately 590 highly shared, low-generation-probability nucleotide sequences. A later analysis calculated a clonal expansion index for each public chain from normalized within-repertoire ranks of inferred template counts. In a later analysis, generation probabilities were computed with a VDJ recombination model fitted to out-of-frame rearrangements, and the resulting probabilities were checked against IGoR. In a later analysis, hypergeometric tests were used to score TCR-TCR, TCR-HLA and TCR-CMV co-occurrence, with a repertoire-size bias correction applied to TCR pairs. False discovery rates were estimated in a later analysis by permuting HLA or CMV assignments 20 times. In a later analysis, co-occurring TCRs were grouped using DBSCAN, and TCRdist sequence similarity was added for clustering within HLA-allele-positive subsets. Repertoires with fewer than 30,000 or more than 120,000 public chains were left out of co-occurrence clustering, as were about 5 repertoires with anomalous nucleotide sharing. TCRdb holds this immuneACCESS table with in-frame rearrangements only. Some clones are missing; in checked studies, unresolved V genes explain under half, and the rest has no known cause. V and J calls and clone size are copied from that table; D and trimming were computed from the DNA. Counted in this sample were some 150,000 clones; 50% to 75% of them appeared once. Together, the top ten hold roughly 3.1% of the sample.

A word on this clone: Its binding antigen is unknown. Per-nucleotide qualities are absent, and no much larger clonotype sits a single base away.

The cohort was made up of 666 healthy bone marrow donors. At the time of sampling, all cohort members were nominally healthy, though unrecorded immune exposures were likely present. The donor was CMV seropositive and belonged to the group of a few hundred seropositive cohort members. Each donor provided a peripheral blood sample, and peripheral blood mononuclear cells were used for TCR beta sequencing. Genomic DNA extraction from the blood cell samples was performed with the Qiagen DNeasy Blood Extraction Kit. Sequencing input: PBMCs. This receptor was taken from a woman aged 25 to 45 in good health and CMV-seropositive. The chain links TRBV5-1 with TRBJ2-1, with 10 junctional bases fitting TRBD2. CDR3 sequence: CASSLAVSGGLHEQFF. The DNA sequence is given as TGCGCCAGCAGCTTGGCGGTTAGCGGGGGGCTTCACGAGCAGTTCTTC.